The 8 T cell receptor beta chains below were found in one sample sequenced in a study of T cells in Graves' hyperthyroidism and ophthalmopathy. RNA transcripts were the template for amplifying TCR beta CDR3 regions. The HTBI primer set served for first-round RT-PCR of the TCR CDR3. TCRdb reanalysed the multiplex PCR reads using MiXCR and keeps one entry per CDR3 protein. Counted here are around 240,000 distinct CDR3 sequences, approximately 16% occurring once; the ten biggest clones make up around 30%. What was sequenced was blood. The origin of the receptors is a woman in her late teens or twenties with Graves' ophthalmopathy.

This clonotype appeared many times. V is TRBV12-3 or TRBV12-4 and J is TRBJ1-1; 10 nucleotides match TRBD1. The CDR3 runs to 14 residues. V shed 7 bases and J 7 bases; nucleotides not matched to a gene: 9. The CDR3 region is CASNQPGTGVEAFF. CDR3 coding DNA: TGTGCCAGCAATCAACCAGGGACAGGGGTTGAAGCTTTCTTT.

The chain recombines TRBV6-5 with TRBJ1-5; D not resolved. The CDR3 spans 17 residues. The V and J ends lost 4 bases and 1 base respectively, with 17 bases between them. The germline gives CDR1 MNHEY, CDR2 SVGAGI. CDR3 loop: CASSFDTGSKSNQPQHF. In DNA form, the CDR3 reads TGTGCCAGCAGTTTTGATACGGGGTCAAAAAGCAATCAGCCCCAGCATTTT.

In nucleotides, the CDR3 is TGTGCCAGCAGCCAAGATCTGCACTCCTCTGGAAACACCATATATTTT. Translating gives CASSQDLHSSGNTIYF. V and J are TRBV3-1 and TRBJ1-3; no clear D gene. Germline V lookup: CDR1 LGHDT, CDR2 YNNKEL (reference sequence). The V end lost 0 bases, the J end lost 0 bases, and 9 bases lay between the germline ends. The CDR3 length is 16 residues.

This clonotype was detected many times. This chain joins TRBV12-5 and TRBJ2-7; D is unresolved. The CDR3 has 10 amino acids. The V end lost 7 bases, the J end lost 6 bases, and 7 bases lay between the germline ends. Germline lookup yields CDR1 LGHNT and CDR2 FRNRAP. This CDR3 reads CASAIGEQYF. Here the CDR3 DNA reads TGTGCTAGTGCTATAGGCGAGCAGTACTTC.

This clonotype has at least ten counts. The chain uses TRBV27 and TRBJ1-2; 8 bases match TRBD1. Germline V CDR1 and CDR2: MNHEY, SMNVEV (reference sequence). The CDR3 contains 14 residues. With 4 bases clipped from V and 4 bases from J, the junction kept 5 bases outside the gene matches. The CDR3 bases are TGTGCCAGCAGTTCTACAGGGGGGGGCTATGGCTACACCTTC. Residues: CASSSTGGGYGYTF.

This clonotype was counted many times. The gene calls are TRBV11-3 and TRBJ1-2; D uncertain. The V gene lost 5 bases and the J gene lost 0 bases, with 22 bases spanning the gap. CDR3 length: 18 amino acids. The germline V gene has CDR1 SGHNT and CDR2 YENEEA. CDR3 loop: CASSPGPGKNIANYGYTF. The CDR3 DNA is TGTGCCAGCAGCCCCGGTCCGGGGAAGAATATAGCTAACTATGGCTACACCTTC.

This clonotype was counted at least ten times. The chain employs TRBV6-1 and TRBJ2-2; 12 bases agree with TRBD2. The germline gives CDR1 MNHNS, CDR2 SASEGT. The CDR3 runs 14 residues. CDR3 sequence (DNA): TGTGCGATAGGGACTAGCGGGTTCACCGGGGAGCTGTTTTTT. Its translation is CAIGTSGFTGELFF.

In this sample, this clonotype turned up many times. J is TRBJ2-1 and V is TRBV20-1; D uncertain. The germline V gene has CDR1 DFQATT and CDR2 SNEGSKA (reference sequence). Trimming pared 0 bases from V and 4 bases from J, leaving 13 bases between. The CDR3 runs to 15 residues. This chain's CDR3 is CSARDWRNPYNEQFF. CDR3 DNA: TGCAGTGCTAGAGATTGGCGGAATCCTTACAATGAGCAGTTCTTC.